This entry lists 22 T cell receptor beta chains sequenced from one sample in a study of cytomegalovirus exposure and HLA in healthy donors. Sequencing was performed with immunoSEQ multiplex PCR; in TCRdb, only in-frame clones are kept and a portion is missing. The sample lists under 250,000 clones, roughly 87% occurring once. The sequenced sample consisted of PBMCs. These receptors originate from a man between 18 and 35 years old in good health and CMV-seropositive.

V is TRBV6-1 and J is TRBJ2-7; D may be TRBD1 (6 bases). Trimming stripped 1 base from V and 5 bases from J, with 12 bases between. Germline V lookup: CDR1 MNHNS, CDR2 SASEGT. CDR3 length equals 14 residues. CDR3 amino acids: CASSEVWGLHEQYF. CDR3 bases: TGTGCCAGCAGTGAAGTGTGGGGGCTACACGAGCAGTACTTC.

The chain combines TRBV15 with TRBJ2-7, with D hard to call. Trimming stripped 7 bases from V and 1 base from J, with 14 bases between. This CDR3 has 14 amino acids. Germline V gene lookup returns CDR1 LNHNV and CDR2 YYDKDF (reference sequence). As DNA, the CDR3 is TGTGCCACCAAATCCGAAACCGGGTCCTACGAGCAGTACTTC. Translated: CATKSETGSYEQYF.

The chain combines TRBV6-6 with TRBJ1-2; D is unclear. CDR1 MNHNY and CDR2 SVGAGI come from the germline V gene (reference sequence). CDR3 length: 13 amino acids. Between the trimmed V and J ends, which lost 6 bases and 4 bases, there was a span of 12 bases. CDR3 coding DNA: TGTGCCAGCAGCCTTGACGGTACCTATGGCTACACCTTC. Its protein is CASSLDGTYGYTF.

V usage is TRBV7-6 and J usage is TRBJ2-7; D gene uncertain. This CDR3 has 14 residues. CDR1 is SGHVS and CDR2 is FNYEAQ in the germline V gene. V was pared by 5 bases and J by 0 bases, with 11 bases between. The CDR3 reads CASSHSEFSYEQYF. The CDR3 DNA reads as TGTGCCAGCAGCCATTCGGAGTTCTCCTACGAGCAGTACTTC.

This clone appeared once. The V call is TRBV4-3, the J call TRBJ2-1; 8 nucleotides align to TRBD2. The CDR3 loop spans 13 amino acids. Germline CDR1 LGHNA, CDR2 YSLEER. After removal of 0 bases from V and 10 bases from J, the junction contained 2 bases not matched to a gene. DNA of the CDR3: TGCGCCAGCAGCCAAGATCGGGGGGGGGAGCAGTTCTTC. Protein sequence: CASSQDRGGEQFF.

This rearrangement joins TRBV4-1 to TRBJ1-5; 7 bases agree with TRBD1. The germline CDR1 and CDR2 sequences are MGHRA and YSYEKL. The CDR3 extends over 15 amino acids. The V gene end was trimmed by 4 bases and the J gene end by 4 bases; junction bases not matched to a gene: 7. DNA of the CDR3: TGCGCCAGCAGCCCCAAAGGGGGCGGGAATCAGCCCCAGCATTTT. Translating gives CASSPKGGGNQPQHF.

The CDR3 coding sequence is TGTGCCAGCAGTTACTCGAGGACAGGGGAATATGGCTACACCTTC. It translates to CASSYSRTGEYGYTF. The chain has TRBV6-5 and TRBJ1-2; 9 bases agree with TRBD1. J lost 5 bases, V lost 0 bases, and 4 bases had no gene match. The CDR3 spans 15 residues. Germline CDR1 reads MNHEY; CDR2 reads SVGAGI.

The CDR3 reads CASGTGVGNQPQHF. The DNA of the CDR3 is TGTGCCAGCGGGACAGGGGTTGGCAATCAGCCCCAGCATTTT. J is TRBJ1-5 and V is TRBV5-8; the match to TRBD1 covers 10 bases. Germline V gives CDR1 SGHTS, CDR2 YDEGEE. J lost 2 bases, V lost 7 bases, and 3 bases had no gene match. This CDR3 is built from 14 residues.

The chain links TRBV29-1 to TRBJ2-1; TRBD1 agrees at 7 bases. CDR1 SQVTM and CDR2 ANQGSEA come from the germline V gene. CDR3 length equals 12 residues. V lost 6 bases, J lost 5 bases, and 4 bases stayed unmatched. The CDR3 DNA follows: TGCAGCGTCCGGGACAGAGACAATGAGCAGTTCTTC. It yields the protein CSVRDRDNEQFF.

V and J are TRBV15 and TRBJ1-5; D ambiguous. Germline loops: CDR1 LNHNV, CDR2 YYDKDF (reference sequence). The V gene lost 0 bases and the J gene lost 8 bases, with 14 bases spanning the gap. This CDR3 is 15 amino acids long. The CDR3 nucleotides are TGTGCCACCAGCAGAGATATATTAGCATCTGAGCCCCAGCATTTT. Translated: CATSRDILASEPQHF.

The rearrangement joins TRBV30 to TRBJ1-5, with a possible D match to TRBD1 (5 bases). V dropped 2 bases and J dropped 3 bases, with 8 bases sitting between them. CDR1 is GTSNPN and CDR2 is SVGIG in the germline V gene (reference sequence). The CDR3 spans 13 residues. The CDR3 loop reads CAWSWGYNQPQHF. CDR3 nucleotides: TGTGCCTGGAGTTGGGGGTACAATCAGCCCCAGCATTTT. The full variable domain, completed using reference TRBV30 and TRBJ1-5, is SQTIHQWPATLVQPVGSPLSLECTVEGTSNPNLYWYRQAAGRGLQLLFYSVGIGQISSEVPQNLSASRPQDRQFILSSKKLLLSDSGFYLCAWSWGYNQPQHFGDGTRLSIL.

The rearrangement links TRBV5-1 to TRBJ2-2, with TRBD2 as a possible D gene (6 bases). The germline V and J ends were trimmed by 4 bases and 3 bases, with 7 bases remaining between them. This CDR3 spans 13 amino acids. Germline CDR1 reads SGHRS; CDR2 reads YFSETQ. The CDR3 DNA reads TGCGCCAGCAGCACTAGCTACACCGGGGAGCTGTTTTTT. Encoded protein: CASSTSYTGELFF.

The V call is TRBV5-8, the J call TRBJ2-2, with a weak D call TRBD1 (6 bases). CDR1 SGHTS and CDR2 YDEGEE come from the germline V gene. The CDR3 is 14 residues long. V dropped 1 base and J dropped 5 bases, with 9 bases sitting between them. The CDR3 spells CASSLWGQTGELFF. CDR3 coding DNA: TGTGCCAGCAGCTTGTGGGGGCAGACCGGGGAGCTGTTTTTT.

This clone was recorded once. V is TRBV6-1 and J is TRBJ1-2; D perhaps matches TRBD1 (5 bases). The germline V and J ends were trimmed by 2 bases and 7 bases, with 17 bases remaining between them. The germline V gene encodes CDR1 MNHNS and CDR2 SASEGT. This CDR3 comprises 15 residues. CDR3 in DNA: TGTGCCAGCAGTGAATCATTCCAGGGTCCATCTGGCTACACCTTC. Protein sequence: CASSESFQGPSGYTF.

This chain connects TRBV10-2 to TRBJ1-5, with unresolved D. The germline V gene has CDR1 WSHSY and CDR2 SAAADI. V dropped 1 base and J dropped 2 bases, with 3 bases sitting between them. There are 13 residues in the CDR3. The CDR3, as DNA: TGCGCCAGCAGTGAGTTCCGCAATCAGCCCCAGCATTTT. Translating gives CASSEFRNQPQHF.

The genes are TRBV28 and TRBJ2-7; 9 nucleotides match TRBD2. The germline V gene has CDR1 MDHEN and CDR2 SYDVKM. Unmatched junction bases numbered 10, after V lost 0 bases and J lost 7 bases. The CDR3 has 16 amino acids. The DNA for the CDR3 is TGTGCCAGCAGTTTATGGCTAGCGGGACCCCTGGGGGAGCAGTACTTC. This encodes CASSLWLAGPLGEQYF.

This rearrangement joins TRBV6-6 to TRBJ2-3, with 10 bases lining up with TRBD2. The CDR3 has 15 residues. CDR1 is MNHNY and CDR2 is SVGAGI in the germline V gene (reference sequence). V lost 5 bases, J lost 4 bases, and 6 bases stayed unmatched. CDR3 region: CASSLSGRRADTQYF. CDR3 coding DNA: TGTGCCAGCAGTCTTAGCGGGAGGCGGGCAGATACGCAGTATTTT.

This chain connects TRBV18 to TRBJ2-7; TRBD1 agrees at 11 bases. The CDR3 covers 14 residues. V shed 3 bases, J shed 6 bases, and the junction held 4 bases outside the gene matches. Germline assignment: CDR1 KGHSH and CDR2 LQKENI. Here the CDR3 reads CASSPPGQGGEQYF. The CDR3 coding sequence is TGTGCCAGCTCACCGCCGGGACAGGGGGGCGAGCAGTACTTC.

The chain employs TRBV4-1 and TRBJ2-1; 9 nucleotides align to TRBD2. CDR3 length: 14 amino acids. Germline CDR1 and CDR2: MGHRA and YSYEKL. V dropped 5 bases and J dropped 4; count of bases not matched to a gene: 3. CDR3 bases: TGCGCCAGCAGCTTTAGCGGGAGTTACAATGAGCAGTTCTTC. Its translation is CASSFSGSYNEQFF.

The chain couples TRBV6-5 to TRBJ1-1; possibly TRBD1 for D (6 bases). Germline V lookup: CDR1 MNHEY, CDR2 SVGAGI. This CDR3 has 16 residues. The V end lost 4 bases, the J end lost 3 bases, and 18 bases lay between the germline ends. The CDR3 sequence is CASSSTQGIRYTEAFF. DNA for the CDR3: TGTGCCAGCAGTTCCACCCAGGGGATCAGGTACACTGAAGCTTTCTTT.

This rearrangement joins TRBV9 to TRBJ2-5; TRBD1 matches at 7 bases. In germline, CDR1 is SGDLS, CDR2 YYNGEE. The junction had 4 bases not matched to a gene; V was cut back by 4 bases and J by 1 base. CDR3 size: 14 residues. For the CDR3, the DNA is TGTGCCAGCAGCCCCTGGGACAGCCAAGAGACCCAGTACTTC. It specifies CASSPWDSQETQYF.

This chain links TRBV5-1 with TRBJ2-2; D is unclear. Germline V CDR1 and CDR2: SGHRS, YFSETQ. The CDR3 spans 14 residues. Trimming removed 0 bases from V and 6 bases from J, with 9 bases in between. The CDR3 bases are TGCGCCAGCAGCTTGGACGCCGGGCCCGGGGAGCTGTTTTTT. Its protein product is CASSLDAGPGELFF.